This entry describes one TCR beta chain. Its antigen specificity is not known. The record has no base qualities; no much larger clone is one base away. The sample originates from a study of blood T cell repertoires in COVID-19 (TCRdb year 2020). As for the study more broadly: The collaborator samples originated in the United States, Italy and Spain and spanned the acute and convalescent phases of COVID-19. The material from the prospective study consisted of cDNA or gDNA derived from T cells, B-cell-depleted T cells, or PBMCs. Deeply sampled blood TCRbeta repertoires from subjects exposed to, actively infected with, or recovered from COVID-19 were included in the dataset. The repertoires were made available in a free public database intended to serve as a resource for research on the immune response to SARS-CoV-2. The samples were drawn from the first 160 participants of the ongoing ImmuneRACE study and from 1,254 subjects provided by 6 global collaborators. Nearly every sample came with metadata listing a de-identified subject ID, COVID-19 status, age in years and sex. Where HLA class I and class II types were available, the types were taken from metadata supplied by the sample provider, not from assay-based typing. Here is what the overall study found, with its caveats: How much clinical and demographic metadata was included differed by source and by participant, and the metadata was provided uncurated.

TCRbeta CDR3 regions were amplified from genomic DNA using the immunoSEQ Assay, a bias-controlled multiplex PCR. The paper's data handling went like this. The number of nucleated cells in each sample was estimated by amplification of reference gene primers within the assay. To quantify the absolute abundance of each unique TCRbeta CDR3 rearrangement, sequence reads were collapsed and filtered. For each sample, productive Simpson clonality was calculated as the square root of Simpson's diversity index over productive rearrangements. Drawn from immuneACCESS, this table holds only the in-frame rearrangements with V and J called that TCRdb kept. Clones are partly lost; checked studies trace under half to an unresolved V gene and leave the rest unexplained. V and J calls and clone size are as listed in that table; D and trimming were resolved from the DNA. The sample data list roughly 200,000 clones, and about 87% of these were observed just once. The top ten hold 2.7% of the sample.

V is pruned by 0 bases and J by 5 bases, leaving 5 bases of the junction without a gene match. CDR1 and CDR2 are read off the germline V gene as SGHRS and YFSETQ. From cysteine to phenylalanine, the CDR3 is 15 amino acids long. Kept here is only the CDR3 DNA, which spans 45 bases and is read in frame from base 1. Each collaborating institution followed its own protocols to collect whole blood in K2EDTA tubes. For TCRbeta analysis, collaborators shipped samples in one of three forms: frozen whole blood, isolated PBMCs, or DNA extracted from either of those sample types. Sequenced input: peripheral blood. The receptor chain draws on TRBV5-1 and TRBJ1-2; 9 nucleotides in the junction match TRBD1. The TCR originated in a man aged 40-49 years with active or convalescent COVID-19. The DNA reads as follows: TGCGCCAGCAGCTTGGGACAGGGGGGGACTTATGGCTACACCTTC. It codes for CASSLGQGGTYGYTF.